Listed below are T cell receptor beta chains from one sample, sequenced in a study of regulatory T cells in long-lasting Graves disease. TCRdb reanalysed the multiplex PCR reads using MiXCR and keeps one entry per CDR3 protein. In the table there are roughly 350,000 distinct CDR3 sequences, around 15% of which are singletons. These same records also appear under a second study, on T cells in Graves' hyperthyroidism and ophthalmopathy.

This specimen was peripheral blood mononuclear cells (PBMCs), taken at new diagnosis, from a patient treated with antithyroid drugs. The receptors stem from a woman under 30 with Graves disease. The CDR3 runs from the conserved cysteine through the conserved F or W. A D gene is named only where the DNA matches it firmly. Clone size is given for some rows only: seen once, a few or many times, or a class if the clone is expanded.

abundance: -; d_gene: -; v_gene: TRBV7-3; j_gene: TRBJ2-5; CDR3nt: TGTGCCAGCAGCCGAGGGGGTGGGTTGGAGACCCAGTACTTC; CDR3aa: CASSRGGGLETQYF
abundance: -; d_gene: TRBD1; v_gene: TRBV5-1; j_gene: TRBJ1-3; CDR3nt: TGCGCCGGCAGCTCACCCGGGACAGCGGGAAACACCATATATTTT; CDR3aa: CAGSSPGTAGNTIYF
abundance: few; d_gene: -; v_gene: TRBV6-1; j_gene: TRBJ2-2; CDR3nt: TGTGCCAGCAGCGGACGGCTGAACACCGGGGAGCTGTTTTTT; CDR3aa: CASSGRLNTGELFF
abundance: -; d_gene: TRBD2; v_gene: TRBV5-1; j_gene: TRBJ2-1; CDR3nt: TGCGCCAGCAGCTGGGGGTCGACTAGCGGATTCTACAATGAGCAGTTCTTC; CDR3aa: CASSWGSTSGFYNEQFF
abundance: many; d_gene: TRBD1; v_gene: TRBV12-3/TRBV12-4; j_gene: TRBJ2-1; CDR3nt: TGTGCCAGCAGTCTGGGACAGGGTATTCATGAGCAGTTCTTC; CDR3aa: CASSLGQGIHEQFF
abundance: many; d_gene: TRBD1; v_gene: TRBV19; j_gene: TRBJ1-1; CDR3nt: TGTGCCAGTAGTACGGACAGGAGGAACACTGAAGCTTTCTTT; CDR3aa: CASSTDRRNTEAFF
abundance: many; d_gene: -; v_gene: TRBV30; j_gene: TRBJ2-3; CDR3nt: TGTGCCTGGAGTAGTGGGCTCACGGGCGGAGATACGCAGTATTTT; CDR3aa: CAWSSGLTGGDTQYF
abundance: many; d_gene: TRBD2; v_gene: TRBV28; j_gene: TRBJ2-7; CDR3nt: TGTGCCAGCAGCTCCCCTGGAGAGGGACTAGCGGGAGAGAACGAGCAGTACTTC; CDR3aa: CASSSPGEGLAGENEQYF
abundance: once; d_gene: -; v_gene: TRBV29-1; j_gene: TRBJ2-3; CDR3nt: TGCAGCGTAACAAGGTTAACGGGAAGTGGAGGTACGCAGTATTTT; CDR3aa: CSVTRLTGSGGTQYF
abundance: few; d_gene: TRBD1; v_gene: TRBV7-9; j_gene: TRBJ1-2; CDR3nt: TGTGCCAGCAGCTTAGCAGGGGGCCGCCGGAGCTATGGCTACACCTTC; CDR3aa: CASSLAGGRRSYGYTF
abundance: many; d_gene: TRBD1; v_gene: TRBV7-9; j_gene: TRBJ1-1; CDR3nt: TGTGCCAGCAGCTTAAGGGACAGTGACACTGAAGCTTTCTTT; CDR3aa: CASSLRDSDTEAFF
abundance: -; d_gene: -; v_gene: TRBV20-1; j_gene: TRBJ2-7; CDR3nt: TGCAGTGCTAGTGGGACGGCCTCTCTGGAGCAGTACTTC; CDR3aa: CSASGTASLEQYF
abundance: few; d_gene: TRBD1; v_gene: TRBV6-1; j_gene: TRBJ1-2; CDR3nt: TGTGCCAGCAGTGAGGCCCCGGGACAGGGGGGTATATCGAGAGGCTACACCTTC; CDR3aa: CASSEAPGQGGISRGYTF
abundance: few; d_gene: -; v_gene: TRBV19; j_gene: TRBJ1-6; CDR3nt: TGTGCCAGTAGAGGGGACGGTAATTCACCCCTCCACTTT; CDR3aa: CASRGDGNSPLHF
abundance: -; d_gene: -; v_gene: TRBV28; j_gene: TRBJ2-7; CDR3nt: TGTGCCAGCAGGGGCACGGGGGAGCAGTACTTC; CDR3aa: CASRGTGEQYF
abundance: many; d_gene: -; v_gene: TRBV6-5; j_gene: TRBJ2-5; CDR3nt: TGTGCCAGCAGTTACCTAGCTCACCGACGGGAGACCCAGTACTTC; CDR3aa: CASSYLAHRRETQYF
abundance: few; d_gene: TRBD1; v_gene: TRBV7-6; j_gene: TRBJ1-4; CDR3nt: TGTGCCAGCAGCTTAGAGGGACAGACTAATGAAAAACTGTTTTTT; CDR3aa: CASSLEGQTNEKLFF
abundance: many; d_gene: TRBD2; v_gene: TRBV2; j_gene: TRBJ2-5; CDR3nt: TGTGCCAGCAGTCCCCTAGCGGAAGAGACCCAGTACTTC; CDR3aa: CASSPLAEETQYF
abundance: few; d_gene: -; v_gene: TRBV6-1; j_gene: TRBJ2-1; CDR3nt: TGTGCCAGCAGTAGGAACGGGGACAATGAGCAGTTCTTC; CDR3aa: CASSRNGDNEQFF
abundance: many; d_gene: TRBD1; v_gene: TRBV2; j_gene: TRBJ1-1; CDR3nt: TGTGCCAGCAGTGGAACCCGACAGGGGAGGGATGAAGCTTTCTTT; CDR3aa: CASSGTRQGRDEAFF
abundance: -; d_gene: -; v_gene: TRBV6-4; j_gene: TRBJ1-1; CDR3nt: TGTGCCGCCGAGCCGGGCGGTAAGCGTGAAGCTTTCTTT; CDR3aa: CAAEPGGKREAFF
abundance: many; d_gene: TRBD2; v_gene: TRBV20-1; j_gene: TRBJ2-5; CDR3nt: TGCAGTGCGAAGGAGCGGGAGGGAGGTGATGAGACCCAGTACTTC; CDR3aa: CSAKEREGGDETQYF
abundance: many; d_gene: -; v_gene: TRBV28; j_gene: TRBJ1-6; CDR3nt: TGTGCCAGCAGAACCAGCTCCTATAATTCACCCCTCCACTTT; CDR3aa: CASRTSSYNSPLHF
abundance: -; d_gene: -; v_gene: TRBV6-1; j_gene: TRBJ1-5; CDR3nt: TGTGCCAGCAGCCAACGAGACAAGAAGATTAGCAATCAGCCCCAGCATTTT; CDR3aa: CASSQRDKKISNQPQHF
abundance: few; d_gene: TRBD2; v_gene: TRBV7-3; j_gene: TRBJ2-1; CDR3nt: TGTGCCAGCAACAAGGGACTAGCGAGTGAGCAGTTCTTC; CDR3aa: CASNKGLASEQFF
abundance: many; d_gene: TRBD2; v_gene: TRBV3-1; j_gene: TRBJ2-3; CDR3nt: TGTGCCAGCAGCCCGCGGGGACTACGGCAGAGCACAGATACGCAGTATTTT; CDR3aa: CASSPRGLRQSTDTQYF
abundance: many; d_gene: TRBD2; v_gene: TRBV6-5; j_gene: TRBJ2-3; CDR3nt: TGTGCCAGCAGTTACTCCCTAGCGGGAGGGCCTAGCACAGATACGCAGTATTTT; CDR3aa: CASSYSLAGGPSTDTQYF
abundance: many; d_gene: -; v_gene: TRBV6-1; j_gene: TRBJ2-7; CDR3nt: TGTGCCAGCAGTCACCAGGCCATCTACGAGCAGTACTTC; CDR3aa: CASSHQAIYEQYF
abundance: few; d_gene: -; v_gene: TRBV4-1; j_gene: TRBJ2-7; CDR3nt: TGCGCCAGCAGCCAAGGCAGGGGTAACGAGCAGTACTTC; CDR3aa: CASSQGRGNEQYF
abundance: few; d_gene: -; v_gene: TRBV4-2; j_gene: TRBJ2-3; CDR3nt: TGTGCCAGCAGCCAAGTGGAAGACCACACAGATACGCAGTATTTT; CDR3aa: CASSQVEDHTDTQYF
abundance: many; d_gene: TRBD2; v_gene: TRBV2; j_gene: TRBJ2-7; CDR3nt: TGTGCCAGCAGTGGGACTAGCGGAGGCTACGAGCAGTACTTC; CDR3aa: CASSGTSGGYEQYF
abundance: -; d_gene: -; v_gene: TRBV29-1; j_gene: TRBJ2-6; CDR3nt: TGCAGCGTTCCCCCAGACCCTGGGGCCAACGTCCTGACTTTC; CDR3aa: CSVPPDPGANVLTF
abundance: -; d_gene: -; v_gene: TRBV14; j_gene: TRBJ2-7; CDR3nt: TGTGCCAGCAGCCAAGCAGGGAGGGGGCAGTACGAGCAGTACTTC; CDR3aa: CASSQAGRGQYEQYF
abundance: many; d_gene: TRBD1; v_gene: TRBV7-8; j_gene: TRBJ2-1; CDR3nt: TGTGCCAGCAGCGTCCGGACAGGGGGGACCTACAATGAGCAGTTCTTC; CDR3aa: CASSVRTGGTYNEQFF
abundance: many; d_gene: TRBD2; v_gene: TRBV28; j_gene: TRBJ2-1; CDR3nt: TGTGCCAGCAGTCTAGCGGGGGGAGTAAACAATGAGCAGTTCTTC; CDR3aa: CASSLAGGVNNEQFF
abundance: many; d_gene: TRBD1; v_gene: TRBV12-3/TRBV12-4; j_gene: TRBJ2-1; CDR3nt: TGTGCCAGCAGTTTACAGGGGGATGTCTACAATGAGCAGTTCTTC; CDR3aa: CASSLQGDVYNEQFF
abundance: many; d_gene: -; v_gene: TRBV12-3/TRBV12-4; j_gene: TRBJ2-5; CDR3nt: TGTGCCAGCAGTTTATACACCCAAGAGACCCAGTACTTC; CDR3aa: CASSLYTQETQYF
abundance: many; d_gene: TRBD2; v_gene: TRBV18; j_gene: TRBJ2-1; CDR3nt: TGTGCCAGCTCACCACCGGTAGTGGCGGGGGGCCACAATGAGCAGTTCTTC; CDR3aa: CASSPPVVAGGHNEQFF
abundance: few; d_gene: -; v_gene: TRBV20-1; j_gene: TRBJ2-4; CDR3nt: TGCAGTGCTAGGTCCGCGAAGCTAGCCAAAAACATTCAGTACTTC; CDR3aa: CSARSAKLAKNIQYF
abundance: few; d_gene: -; v_gene: TRBV5-6; j_gene: TRBJ2-3; CDR3nt: TGTGCCAGCAGCTTGTCACAGGACACAGATACGCAGTATTTT; CDR3aa: CASSLSQDTDTQYF
abundance: many; d_gene: -; v_gene: TRBV3-1; j_gene: TRBJ1-1; CDR3nt: TGTGCCAGCAGCCAAGATCGGGCTGAAGCTTTCTTT; CDR3aa: CASSQDRAEAFF
abundance: many; d_gene: -; v_gene: TRBV11-2; j_gene: TRBJ1-4; CDR3nt: TGTGCCAGCAGCTTAGTCGGACGGAGAACCCCGTTGGCAACTAATGAAAAACTGTTTTTT; CDR3aa: CASSLVGRRTPLATNEKLFF
abundance: -; d_gene: -; v_gene: TRBV5-1; j_gene: TRBJ2-3; CDR3nt: TGCGCCAGCAGCGGCTTCTCAAGGGTAGATACGCAGTATTTT; CDR3aa: CASSGFSRVDTQYF
abundance: many; d_gene: -; v_gene: TRBV12-3/TRBV12-4; j_gene: TRBJ2-7; CDR3nt: TGTGCCAGCAGCCGTGACAGACTTGCTACCTACGAGCAGTACTTC; CDR3aa: CASSRDRLATYEQYF
abundance: few; d_gene: -; v_gene: TRBV20-1; j_gene: TRBJ1-1; CDR3nt: TGCAGTGCTAGAGAGGAACGGGCCACAAAGAACACTGAAGCTTTCTTT; CDR3aa: CSAREERATKNTEAFF
abundance: many; d_gene: TRBD2; v_gene: TRBV7-3; j_gene: TRBJ2-7; CDR3nt: TGTGCCAGCAGCTTAAGCTCCAGCGGGACCCACGAGCAGTACTTC; CDR3aa: CASSLSSSGTHEQYF
abundance: many; d_gene: -; v_gene: TRBV2; j_gene: TRBJ2-7; CDR3nt: TGTGCCAGCAGTGACGTAGGATCGGACGAGCAGTACTTC; CDR3aa: CASSDVGSDEQYF
abundance: many; d_gene: -; v_gene: TRBV11-2; j_gene: TRBJ2-5; CDR3nt: TGTGCCAGCAGCTTGTCTCTTGGAGGGGGACAAGAGACCCAGTACTTC; CDR3aa: CASSLSLGGGQETQYF
abundance: few; d_gene: TRBD2; v_gene: TRBV9; j_gene: TRBJ2-3; CDR3nt: TGTGCCAGCAGCTCCCGTTTAGCGGGGGGCTTAGATACGCAGTATTTT; CDR3aa: CASSSRLAGGLDTQYF
abundance: -; d_gene: -; v_gene: TRBV7-2; j_gene: TRBJ1-3; CDR3nt: TGTGCCAGCAGTCTCGGGGGGACGGATTCTGGAAACACCATATATTTT; CDR3aa: CASSLGGTDSGNTIYF
abundance: many; d_gene: TRBD1; v_gene: TRBV6-1; j_gene: TRBJ1-5; CDR3nt: TGTGCCAGCAGCCAAACCGACAGGGTCGAGGGTAGCAATCAGCCCCAGCATTTT; CDR3aa: CASSQTDRVEGSNQPQHF
abundance: many; d_gene: -; v_gene: TRBV28; j_gene: TRBJ2-3; CDR3nt: TGTGCCAGCAGTTTCCAGAGCCCCCCGGGAACAGATACGCAGTATTTT; CDR3aa: CASSFQSPPGTDTQYF